These 25 T cell receptor beta chains were sequenced from one sample in a study of breast tumors, draining lymph nodes, adjacent tissues. One entry per CDR3 protein results from TCRdb running MiXCR on the multiplex PCR reads. The profile covers approximately 40,000 distinct CDR3 sequences, with 36% appearing a single time and 11% taken by the ten largest. Sequenced input: breast tumor tissue. These receptors were taken from a female donor with breast cancer. Some clones in this sample may be carry-over from other donors' samples.

J is TRBJ2-1 and V is TRBV6-2 or TRBV6-3; maybe TRBD2 (7 bases). The CDR3 is made up of 20 amino acids. Trimming shortened V by 6 bases and J by 7 bases, and 34 bases separated the two germline ends. Germline V gene lookup returns CDR1 MNHEY and CDR2 SVGEGT. The DNA of the CDR3 is TGTGCCAGCAGGCACCTACCTCAGGGCCGGGGGGCGGGAGCGGGGAATGAGCAGTTCTTC. Translating it yields CASRHLPQGRGAGAGNEQFF.

For this clonotype: Its ends do not fully match the called genes, so a read error is possible. The chain employs TRBV28 and TRBJ1-6; no definite D call. Germline V gene sequence: CDR1 MDHEN, CDR2 SYDVKM. The CDR3 is 13 amino acids. The CDR3 sequence: CASSPRNNSPFHF. The CDR3 DNA reads as TGTGCCAGCAGTCCCCGAAATAATTCACCCTTCCACTTT.

This chain uses TRBV7-9 with TRBJ2-1; maybe TRBD2 (5 bases). This CDR3 has 15 amino acids. V was clipped by 0 bases and J by 3 bases, with 9 bases between them. The germline V gene has CDR1 SEHNR and CDR2 FQNEAQ (reference sequence). The CDR3 sequence: CASSLARVLYNEQFF. In DNA form, the CDR3 reads TGTGCCAGCAGCTTAGCGAGGGTTCTCTACAATGAGCAGTTCTTC.

This clonotype was observed a single time. Since a much larger clone is just one base distant, this may be a read error. This chain links TRBV5-4 with TRBJ2-1; D possibly corresponds to TRBD1 (5 bases). The CDR3 consists of 15 residues. CDR1 SGHNT and CDR2 YYREEE come from the germline V gene (reference sequence). This chain's CDR3 is CASSFVAGANNEQSF. Here the CDR3 DNA reads TGTGCCAGCAGCTTTGTGGCTGGGGCCAACAATGAGCAGTCCTTC.

The J gene is TRBJ1-2, the V gene TRBV6-1, with D uncertain. This CDR3 contains 15 residues. Germline CDR1 and CDR2: MNHNS and SASEGT. Trimming removed 5 bases at V and 0 bases at J, with 13 bases between. For the CDR3, the DNA is TGTGCCAGCAGTTTATCCGGGCCAACTAACTATGGCTACACCTTC. Its protein product is CASSLSGPTNYGYTF.

This clonotype occurred many times. The rearrangement uses TRBV20-1 and TRBJ2-7; D is perhaps TRBD1 or TRBD2 (10 bases each). This CDR3 has 19 amino acids. Between the trimmed V and J ends, which lost 6 bases and 4 bases, there was a span of 34 bases. Germline V gene data show CDR1 as DFQATT and CDR2 as SNEGSKA (reference sequence). The CDR3 loop is CSAGRLGQGVIAGGYEQYF. CDR3 nucleotide sequence: TGCAGTGCGGGCCGACTAGGACAGGGGGTGATAGCGGGGGGATACGAGCAGTACTTC.

This clonotype was observed once. Being one base from a much bigger clone, this may be a read error. The chain couples TRBV5-4 to TRBJ2-7; 11 nucleotides agree with TRBD1. The trim removed 7 bases at V and 6 bases at J, leaving 6 bases unmatched. The germline gives CDR1 SGHNT, CDR2 YYREEE (reference sequence). CDR3 length equals 13 residues. The CDR3 region is CASGWTGGSEQYF. As DNA, the CDR3 is TGTGCCAGCGGCTGGACAGGGGGCAGCGAGCAGTACTTC.

This sequence joins TRBV7-2 and TRBJ2-7, with 8 bases aligning to TRBD2. The germline CDR1 and CDR2 sequences are SGHTA and FQGNSA. J gave up 2 bases and V 6 bases, and 6 bases lay outside the gene matches. This CDR3 contains 14 residues. In DNA form, the CDR3 reads TGTGCCAGCAGAACCGGGACTAGTCCCTACGAGCAGTACTTC. Translating it yields CASRTGTSPYEQYF. The full variable domain, its missing parts supplied by reference TRBV7-2 and TRBJ2-7, is GAGVSQSPSNKVTEKGKDVELRCDPISGHTALYWYRQSLGQGLEFLIYFQGNSAPDKSGLPSDRFSAERTGGSVSTLTIQRTQQEDSAVYLCASRTGTSPYEQYFGPGTRLTVT.

In its sample, this clonotype was seen many times. The chain combines TRBV4-3 with TRBJ1-4; TRBD1 agrees at 7 bases. Germline assignment: CDR1 LGHNA and CDR2 YSLEER. The CDR3 runs to 15 residues. V lost 1 base, J lost 5 bases, and 4 bases stayed unmatched. CDR3 sequence (DNA): TGCGCCAGCAGCCAAGTTCCAGGGGGGAATGAAAAACTGTTTTTT. Translated: CASSQVPGGNEKLFF.

This clonotype has a count of ten or more. The CDR3 DNA sequence: TGTGCCTGGAGGAACAGGGGGGACGAGCAGTACTTC. It is translated as CAWRNRGDEQYF. V gene TRBV30 combines with J gene TRBJ2-7, with 8 nucleotides matching TRBD1. The CDR3 loop spans 12 amino acids. V trimming: 3 bases; J trimming: 5 bases; junction bases outside the gene matches: 3. CDR1 and CDR2 (germline): GTSNPN, SVGIG (reference sequence).

This clonotype was observed once. The rearrangement joins TRBV10-3 to TRBJ2-1, with D unresolved. CDR1 and CDR2 (germline): ENHRY, SYGVKD. Trimming stripped 0 bases from V and 12 bases from J, with 9 bases between. CDR3 size: 12 residues. The CDR3 sequence: CAISESRVRQFF. The CDR3 DNA follows: TGTGCCATCAGTGAGTCAAGGGTCAGGCAGTTCTTC.

The rearrangement joins TRBV20-1 to TRBJ2-7; 15 bases line up with TRBD2. This CDR3 is 15 amino acids long. V shed 3 bases and J 3 bases; nucleotides not matched to a gene: 3. Germline CDR1 and CDR2: DFQATT and SNEGSKA (reference sequence). The CDR3 DNA sequence: TGCAGTGCTAGGGGACTAGCGGGAGGAGGCTACGAGCAGTACTTC. Protein: CSARGLAGGGYEQYF.

The V gene is TRBV12-3 or TRBV12-4, the J gene TRBJ1-1; perhaps TRBD1 as D (5 bases). The CDR3 extends over 15 amino acids. Trimming took off 3 bases at V and 1 base at J, with 12 bases between the two ends. CDR3 sequence (DNA): TGTGCCAGCAGTTTCCCCAGGAGGGGGAACACTGAAGCTTTCTTT. It codes for CASSFPRRGNTEAFF.

This clonotype has a count of ten or more. The chain recombines TRBV27 with TRBJ1-4, with a tentative D call TRBD1 (5 bases). Per the germline V gene, CDR1 is MNHEY and CDR2 is SMNVEV (reference sequence). The CDR3 consists of 11 residues. V lost 5 bases and J lost 10, with 8 bases in between. The CDR3 protein is CASSRGGKLFF. CDR3 nucleotides: TGTGCCAGCAGTCGGGGGGGAAAACTGTTTTTT.

Many counts were recorded for this clonotype. The rearrangement joins TRBV6-6 to TRBJ1-3; 9 positions agree with TRBD1. Losses at the gene ends were 5 bases for V and 4 bases for J; bases not matched to a gene: 6. There are 15 residues in the CDR3. Germline V gene sequence: CDR1 MNHNY, CDR2 SVGAGI (reference sequence). CDR3 DNA: TGTGCCAGCAGTGACCACACAGGGGGCGGAAACACCATATATTTT. This translates into CASSDHTGGGNTIYF.

This clonotype was seen ten or more times. The CDR3 is CASSHLGIYEQYF. The CDR3 DNA sequence: TGTGCCAGCAGCCACCTAGGGATCTACGAGCAGTACTTC. The chain uses TRBV3-1 and TRBJ2-7; D gene ambiguous. Between the trimmed V and J ends, which lost 3 bases and 3 bases, there was a span of 9 bases. The CDR3 runs to 13 residues. In germline, CDR1 is LGHDT, CDR2 YNNKEL (reference sequence).

This chain uses TRBV7-2 with TRBJ1-1, with TRBD1 identical over 7 bases. The length of the CDR3 is 14 residues. Germline V CDR1 and CDR2: SGHTA, FQGNSA. Trimming at V came to 5 bases and at J to 4 bases, leaving 7 bases not matched to a gene. The CDR3 sequence: CASSGRQGGTEAFF. In nucleotides, the CDR3 is TGTGCCAGCAGCGGCAGACAGGGAGGCACTGAAGCTTTCTTT. The full variable domain, with the rest looked up from reference TRBV7-2 and TRBJ1-1, is GAGVSQSPSNKVTEKGKDVELRCDPISGHTALYWYRQSLGQGLEFLIYFQGNSAPDKSGLPSDRFSAERTGGSVSTLTIQRTQQEDSAVYLCASSGRQGGTEAFFGQGTRLTVV.

This clonotype was seen repeatedly, ten times or more. The chain carries TRBV2 and TRBJ2-3; D ambiguous. The V gene's germline CDR1 is SNHLY and CDR2 FYNNEI. Trimming removed 1 base at V and 4 bases at J, with 3 bases between. The length of the CDR3 is 12 residues. CDR3 protein: CASSEGPDTQYF. The CDR3 DNA is TGTGCCAGCAGTGAAGGTCCAGATACGCAGTATTTT.

The chain uses TRBV2 and TRBJ2-7; 15 nucleotides agree with TRBD2. Trimming at V came to 7 bases and at J to 7 bases, leaving 5 bases not matched to a gene. The germline V gene has CDR1 SNHLY and CDR2 FYNNEI. CDR3 length equals 14 residues. In nucleotides, the CDR3 is TGTGCCAGCATCCCGGGACTAGCGGGAGGTGAGCAGTACTTC. Its translation is CASIPGLAGGEQYF.

The CDR3 DNA reads as TGTGCCATCAGTGCTAGCGGGAACGCAGATACGCAGTATTTT. It is translated as CAISASGNADTQYF. This chain connects TRBV10-3 to TRBJ2-3, with 9 positions matching TRBD2. The germline V gene has CDR1 ENHRY and CDR2 SYGVKD. The CDR3 runs to 14 residues. The ends lost 4 bases at V and 4 bases at J; junction bases unmatched: 3.

Worth noting for this clonotype: A read error is possible here, since a much larger clone lies one base away. The chain recombines TRBV11-3 with TRBJ2-1, with D possibly called TRBD1 or TRBD2 (5 bases each). V dropped 5 bases and J dropped 6 bases, with 17 bases sitting between them. Looked up from germline, CDR1 is SGHNT and CDR2 is YENEEA. This CDR3 comprises 15 residues. The CDR3 reads CASSKSGARGNEQFF. The CDR3 DNA reads TGTGCCAGCAGCAAATCCGGGGCTAGAGGCAATGAGCAGTTCTTC. The whole variable domain, filled in from reference TRBV11-3 and TRBJ2-1, reads EAGVVQSPRYKIIEKKQPVAFWCNPISGHNTLYWYLQNLGQGPELLIRYENEEAVDDSQLPKDRFSAERLKGVDSTLKIQPAELGDSAVYLCASSKSGARGNEQFFGPGTRLTVL.

This rearrangement joins TRBV25-1 to TRBJ2-7; the match to TRBD2 covers 8 bases. CDR3 size: 15 residues. V dropped 7 bases and J dropped 2; count of bases not matched to a gene: 10. Germline assignment: CDR1 MGHDK and CDR2 SYGVNS. CDR3 in DNA: TGTGCCAGCAATCTCCGAGCGGGAGTGACCTACGAGCAGTACTTC. Translated, it gives CASNLRAGVTYEQYF.

Many counts were recorded for this clonotype. The chain couples TRBV10-2 to TRBJ2-5; no clear D. Germline loops: CDR1 WSHSY, CDR2 SAAADI. The V end was cut by 0 bases, the J end by 3 bases, with 5 bases between. The CDR3 contains 13 residues. CDR3 sequence: CASSESEEETQYF. The CDR3 DNA reads as TGCGCCAGCAGTGAGTCAGAGGAAGAGACCCAGTACTTC.

The chain uses TRBV18 and TRBJ2-3; D is perhaps TRBD2 (5 bases). From germline, CDR1 is KGHSH and CDR2 LQKENI. V gave up 0 bases and J gave up 1 base, with 5 bases separating them. This CDR3 contains 14 residues. CDR3 sequence (DNA): TGTGCCAGCTCACCACCTAGCGGCACAGATACGCAGTATTTT. Protein: CASSPPSGTDTQYF. Full variable domain (outside the CDR3, taken from reference TRBV18 and TRBJ2-3): NAGVMQNPRHLVRRRGQEARLRCSPMKGHSHVYWYRQLPEEGLKFMVYLQKENIIDESGMPKERFSAEFPKEGPSILRIQQVVRGDSAAYFCASSPPSGTDTQYFGPGTRLTVL.

This chain joins TRBV2 and TRBJ2-7, with a possible D match to TRBD2 (6 bases). CDR3 size: 13 residues. The germline V gene has CDR1 SNHLY and CDR2 FYNNEI. Trimming took 8 bases from V and 5 from J, leaving 16 bases between them. The CDR3 DNA is TGTGCCAGCGGGTCAGACTGGGGGGACGAGCAGTACTTC. Protein sequence: CASGSDWGDEQYF.